Listed below are T cell receptor beta chains from one sample, sequenced in a study of identical twins. TCRdb re-analysed the 5' RACE reads in MiXCR, keeping a single row per CDR3 protein. The table includes approximately 500,000 distinct CDR3 sequences, 20% to 30% detected once. These data also featured in a second study, about T cells expressing NK-cell markers.

Sequenced: CD4+ T cells sorted from blood. The receptors derive from a woman aged 18-35 years in good health. Each CDR3 is given with its conserved first and last residue. D genes are given only for firm matches. The size field is filled for only some rows; it gives once, few, many or a size class.

D,V,size,J,CDR3,DNA
NA,TRBV4-3,few,TRBJ2-3,CASSRQLASTDTQYF,TGCGCCAGCAGCCGCCAACTTGCTAGCACAGATACGCAGTATTTT
TRBD1,TRBV20-1,NA,TRBJ1-1,CSAAPSDRVKAEAFF,TGCAGTGCTGCACCCTCCGACAGGGTTAAAGCTGAAGCTTTCTTT
TRBD2,TRBV11-1,NA,TRBJ2-2,CASSLGLAGGRPPGELFF,TGTGCCAGCAGCTTAGGACTAGCGGGAGGGCGGCCGCCCGGGGAGCTGTTTTTT
TRBD1,TRBV3-1,few,TRBJ1-2,CASSQLTGGNGYTF,TGTGCCAGCAGCCAACTGACAGGGGGCAATGGCTACACCTTC
TRBD2,TRBV20-1,NA,TRBJ2-7,CSASWGLAGSSYEQYF,TGCAGTGCTAGTTGGGGACTAGCGGGGAGCTCCTACGAGCAGTACTTC
NA,TRBV9,NA,TRBJ2-3,CASSVATWTSTDTQYF,TGTGCCAGCAGCGTAGCTACGTGGACTAGCACAGATACGCAGTATTTT
NA,TRBV24-1,once,TRBJ2-1,CATAGPGFANEQFF,TGTGCCACCGCCGGGCCGGGGTTTGCCAATGAGCAGTTCTTC
TRBD1,TRBV14,few,TRBJ2-3,CASSQQRDRGFRTDTQYF,TGTGCCAGCAGCCAACAAAGGGACAGGGGTTTCAGAACAGATACGCAGTATTTT
NA,TRBV27,NA,TRBJ2-5,CASRPQWGETQYF,TGTGCCAGCAGGCCCCAGTGGGGAGAGACCCAGTACTTC
NA,TRBV4-1,few,TRBJ1-1,CASSSPQGAFF,TGCGCCAGCAGCTCCCCGCAGGGAGCTTTCTTT
NA,TRBV10-3,NA,TRBJ1-1,CAISLDLMNTEAFF,TGTGCCATCAGTCTCGACCTGATGAACACTGAAGCTTTCTTT
TRBD2,TRBV20-1,NA,TRBJ2-4,CSLRGDGAKNIQYF,TGCAGCCTGCGGGGGGATGGGGCCAAAAACATTCAGTACTTC
NA,TRBV29-1,NA,TRBJ1-1,CSVEIGTDTEAFF,TGCAGCGTTGAGATCGGGACCGACACTGAAGCTTTCTTT
NA,TRBV30,NA,TRBJ2-1,CAWSVLSEQFF,TGTGCCTGGAGTGTTTTAAGTGAGCAGTTCTTC
NA,TRBV20-1,few,TRBJ2-7,CSARLIISSYEQYF,TGCAGTGCTAGACTGATTATTAGCTCCTACGAGCAGTACTTC
NA,TRBV3-1,few,TRBJ2-3,CASSRSFHRGGDTQYF,TGTGCCAGCAGCCGTTCCTTCCACAGGGGAGGTGATACGCAGTATTTT
TRBD2,TRBV7-9,NA,TRBJ2-1,CASSPGLAGEVDEQFF,TGTGCCAGCAGTCCGGGACTAGCGGGAGAGGTGGATGAGCAGTTCTTC
NA,TRBV9,NA,TRBJ2-3,CASSPSTSGDPDTQYF,TGTGCCAGCAGCCCATCGACTAGTGGGGACCCAGATACGCAGTATTTT
NA,TRBV3-1,few,TRBJ2-2,CASSPPASTGELFF,TGTGCCAGCAGCCCCCCGGCGAGCACCGGGGAGCTGTTTTTT
NA,TRBV3-1,few,TRBJ2-7,CASSQDLGREQYF,TGTGCCAGCAGCCAAGATCTCGGCAGAGAGCAGTACTTC
TRBD1,TRBV14,few,TRBJ2-4,CASSHRTGNIQYF,TGTGCCAGCAGCCATAGGACAGGAAACATTCAGTACTTC
NA,TRBV10-1,NA,TRBJ1-1,CASSKFEERKRNMNTEAFF,TGCGCCAGCAGTAAATTTGAGGAACGTAAGCGAAACATGAACACTGAAGCTTTCTTT
NA,TRBV6-2/TRBV6-3,few,TRBJ2-3,CASTVGGADTQYF,TGTGCCAGCACGGTGGGTGGAGCAGATACGCAGTATTTT
TRBD1,TRBV12-3/TRBV12-4,NA,TRBJ1-1,CASNRQGRPEAFF,TGTGCCAGCAATAGACAGGGACGGCCTGAAGCTTTCTTT
NA,TRBV20-1,NA,TRBJ2-2,CSANDSPITGELFF,TGCAGTGCTAACGACAGTCCTATCACCGGGGAGCTGTTTTTT
TRBD1,TRBV29-1,NA,TRBJ2-7,CSVLRDSQYEQYF,TGCAGCGTTTTACGGGACAGCCAATACGAGCAGTACTTC
NA,TRBV20-1,NA,TRBJ1-4,CSARSQLNEKLFF,TGCAGTGCTAGAAGTCAGCTTAATGAAAAACTGTTTTTT
NA,TRBV25-1,NA,TRBJ2-2,CASSSLAPPGTGELFF,TGTGCCAGCAGTTCTCTAGCGCCTCCGGGGACCGGGGAGCTGTTTTTT
NA,TRBV20-1,NA,TRBJ2-1,CSASGLRASYNEQFF,TGCAGTGCCTCGGGACTTAGAGCCTCCTACAATGAGCAGTTCTTC
TRBD1,TRBV2,few,TRBJ1-6,CASSEEQGGPPLHF,TGTGCCAGCAGTGAGGAACAGGGGGGGCCACCCCTCCACTTT
NA,TRBV12-3/TRBV12-4,NA,TRBJ1-2,CASSFKGPQGGYTF,TGTGCCAGCAGTTTCAAGGGGCCCCAGGGGGGCTACACCTTC
TRBD2,TRBV12-3/TRBV12-4,NA,TRBJ2-2,CASIGLASAGELFF,TGTGCCAGCATAGGACTAGCGAGCGCCGGGGAGCTGTTTTTT
TRBD1,TRBV18,few,TRBJ2-7,CASSPGQGVYRSSYEQYF,TGTGCCAGCTCACCAGGACAGGGGGTTTATCGGAGCTCCTACGAGCAGTACTTC
TRBD1,TRBV6-1,NA,TRBJ1-2,CASKPGQRNYGYTF,TGTGCCAGTAAACCGGGACAGCGGAACTATGGCTACACCTTC
NA,TRBV12-3/TRBV12-4,few,TRBJ1-6,CASSPGGSPLHF,TGTGCCAGCAGCCCTGGTGGGTCACCCCTCCACTTT
TRBD2,TRBV20-1,many,TRBJ2-3,CSANLPAGPTDTQYF,TGCAGTGCTAATCTCCCAGCGGGACCCACAGATACGCAGTATTTT
NA,TRBV9,NA,TRBJ2-5,CASSVAPASPETQYF,TGTGCCAGCAGCGTAGCCCCAGCTAGCCCAGAGACCCAGTACTTC
TRBD1,TRBV20-1,few,TRBJ2-3,CSAHPGTGLEDTQYF,TGCAGTGCCCACCCCGGGACAGGATTAGAAGATACGCAGTATTTT
NA,TRBV5-1,NA,TRBJ1-4,CASSLYNGVNEKLFF,TGCGCCAGCAGCTTGTATAATGGGGTTAATGAAAAACTGTTTTTT
TRBD2,TRBV18,NA,TRBJ2-1,CASARSREGLNEQFF,TGTGCCAGCGCCCGGAGTCGGGAGGGCCTGAATGAGCAGTTCTTC
NA,TRBV20-1,NA,TRBJ2-4,CSARYPGKNIQYF,TGCAGTGCTAGATATCCGGGGAAAAACATTCAGTACTTC
NA,TRBV24-1,NA,TRBJ2-3,CATSAPNFGSSTDTQYF,TGTGCCACCAGTGCCCCTAACTTTGGGTCCTCCACAGATACGCAGTATTTT
NA,TRBV20-1,NA,TRBJ2-1,CSASLGNNEQFF,TGCAGTGCTAGTTTAGGCAACAATGAGCAGTTCTTC
TRBD2,TRBV14,NA,TRBJ2-2,CASSLHHRLAGPSGTGELFF,TGTGCCAGCAGCCTTCATCACCGACTAGCGGGACCCTCCGGTACCGGGGAGCTGTTTTTT
NA,TRBV4-3,few,TRBJ2-1,CASSQDLLIVRNEQFF,TGCGCCAGCAGCCAAGATTTATTAATAGTTCGCAATGAGCAGTTCTTC
TRBD1,TRBV10-1,few,TRBJ2-2,CASSEPGQGHSGELFF,TGCGCCAGCAGTGAGCCGGGACAGGGACATTCCGGGGAGCTGTTTTTT
TRBD2,TRBV20-1,few,TRBJ2-1,CSARRREASYNEQFF,TGCAGTGCTAGAAGGCGGGAGGCCTCCTACAATGAGCAGTTCTTC
NA,TRBV20-1,few,TRBJ2-5,CSAPFSHQETQYF,TGCAGTGCGCCCTTTAGCCACCAAGAGACCCAGTACTTC
TRBD1,TRBV5-6,NA,TRBJ2-5,CASSTGTGEETQYF,TGTGCCAGCAGCACCGGGACAGGGGAAGAGACCCAGTACTTC
NA,TRBV12-3/TRBV12-4,few,TRBJ2-7,CASSSLRELYF,TGTGCCAGCAGTTCCCTCCGAGAGTTGTACTTC
NA,TRBV15,NA,TRBJ2-7,CATSRDNWVGGQYF,TGTGCCACCAGCAGAGATAATTGGGTTGGTGGGCAGTACTTC
TRBD2,TRBV10-3,NA,TRBJ2-3,CAISDPPGAGGGDTQYF,TGTGCCATCAGTGACCCTCCAGGAGCGGGGGGGGGAGATACGCAGTATTTT
TRBD1,TRBV10-3,few,TRBJ1-2,CAINDRGDYGYTF,TGTGCCATTAACGACAGGGGGGACTATGGCTACACCTTC
TRBD1,TRBV10-3,few,TRBJ2-3,CAVTGGLADTQYF,TGTGCCGTGACAGGGGGCCTAGCAGATACGCAGTATTTT